The present T cell receptor (beta chain) was sequenced within a study of shared clonotypes between healthy human individuals. A deep-level run was used for the assay. Each subset's genomic DNA was split evenly across several immunoSEQ plates. As handled by the study authors: There were no quality scores in the junction-only immunoSEQ sequences, so filtering differed. TCRdb's table, derived via immunoSEQ multiplex PCR, lists solely in-frame clones and lacks some. The DNA gave D and trimming, while V, J and clone size come from that table. The repertoire holds about 470,000 clones, with more than 75% as singletons. Genomic DNA came from about 90 million PBMCs in unsorted samples. The germline gives CDR1 MDHEN, CDR2 SYDVKM. Trimming removed 5 bases from V and 6 bases from J; junction bases left unmatched: 23. The CDR3 length is 19 residues.

Sequencing was performed on PBMCs. The clonotype comes from a woman between 40 and 50 years old in good health. Some clones in this sample may be carry-over from other donors' samples. The rearrangement joins TRBV28 to TRBJ2-7, with TRBD2 matching 9 bases. CDR3: CASSVTRYSIAGELGEQYF. CDR3 nucleotide sequence: TGTGCCAGCAGTGTTACCCGTTACTCCATAGCGGGAGAACTCGGCGAGCAGTACTTC.